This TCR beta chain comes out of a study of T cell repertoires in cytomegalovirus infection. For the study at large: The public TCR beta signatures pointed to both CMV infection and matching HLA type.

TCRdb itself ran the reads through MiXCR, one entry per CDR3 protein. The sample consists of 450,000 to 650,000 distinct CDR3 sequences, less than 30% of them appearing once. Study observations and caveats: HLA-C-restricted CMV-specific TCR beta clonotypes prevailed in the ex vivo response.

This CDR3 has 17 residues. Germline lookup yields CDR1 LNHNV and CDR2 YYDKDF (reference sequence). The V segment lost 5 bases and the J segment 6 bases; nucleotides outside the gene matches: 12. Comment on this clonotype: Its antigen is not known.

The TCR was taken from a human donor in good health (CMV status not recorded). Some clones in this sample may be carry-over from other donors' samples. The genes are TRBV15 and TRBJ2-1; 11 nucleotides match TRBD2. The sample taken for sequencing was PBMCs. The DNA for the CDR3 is TGTGCCACCAGCCTCACCAAACTAGCGGGAGTAACCAATGAGCAGTTCTTC. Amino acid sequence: CATSLTKLAGVTNEQFF.